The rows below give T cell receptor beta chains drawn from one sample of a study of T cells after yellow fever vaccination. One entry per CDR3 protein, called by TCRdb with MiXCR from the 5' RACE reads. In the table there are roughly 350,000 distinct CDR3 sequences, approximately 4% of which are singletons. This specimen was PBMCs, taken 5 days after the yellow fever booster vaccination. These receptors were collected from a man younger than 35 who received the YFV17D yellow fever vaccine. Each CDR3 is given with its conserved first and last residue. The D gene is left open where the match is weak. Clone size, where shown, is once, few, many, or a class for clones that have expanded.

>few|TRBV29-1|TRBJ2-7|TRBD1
TGCAGCGTTGTTCTGGACAGGGGCTACGAGCAGTACTTC
CSVVLDRGYEQYF
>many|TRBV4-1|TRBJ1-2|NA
TGCGCCAGCAGCGGGGGGGACTATTATGGCTACACCTTC
CASSGGDYYGYTF
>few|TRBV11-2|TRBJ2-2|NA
TGTGCCAGCAGCTTAGGGGGACAAGGGCGATACACCGGGGAGCTGTTTTTT
CASSLGGQGRYTGELFF
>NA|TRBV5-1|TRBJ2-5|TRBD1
TGCGCCAGCGCCAGGGACAGGGGGATTGAAGAGACCCAGTACTTC
CASARDRGIEETQYF
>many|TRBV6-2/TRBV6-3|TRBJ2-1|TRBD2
TGTGCCAGCAGCTCAAGCGGGGGGGCGTGGGAGCAGTTCTTC
CASSSSGGAWEQFF
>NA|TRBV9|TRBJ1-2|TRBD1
TGTGCCAGCAGCGTAGATCGACAGGGCCCTGGCTACACCTTC
CASSVDRQGPGYTF
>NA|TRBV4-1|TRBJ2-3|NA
TGCGCCAGCAGCCCACGGACGCCAGATACGCAGTATTTT
CASSPRTPDTQYF
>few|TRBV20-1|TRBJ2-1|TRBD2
TGCAGTGCAGGAAGCGGGGGGGCGGAGGATGAGCAGTTCTTC
CSAGSGGAEDEQFF
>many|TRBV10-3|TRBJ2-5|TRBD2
TGTGCCATCGGGCAGGGTAGCGGGATGCAAGAGACCCAGTACTTC
CAIGQGSGMQETQYF
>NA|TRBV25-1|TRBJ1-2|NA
TGTGCCAGCAGTGCGATAAGTTGGACAGCCGGCTACACCTTC
CASSAISWTAGYTF